This TCR delta chain is drawn from a study of Vδ1+ human thymocytes. RNA was extracted from the cells and then reverse transcribed. Multiplex PCR used pooled V-gene forward primers and a constant-region reverse primer to amplify CDR3s. TCRdb called clones from the multiplex PCR reads again using CATT. The table has approximately 24,000 delta-chain clones, more than 6% seen once. Purity of the sorted Vdelta1+ thymocytes ranged from about 96% to 99.6%. Notes on the study in general: Thymic TRG and TRD repertoires appeared highly polyclonal, with Gaussian CDR3 length distributions.

This clone occurred a few times. Its antigen is unknown. The CDR3 loop spans 20 amino acids. V lost 3 bases to trimming and J lost 4 bases, with 30 bases between them. Germline V CDR1 and CDR2: TSWWSYY, QGS. Sequenced material: Vdelta1+ gamma-delta thymocytes from the thymus. Subset defined: FACS-sorted CD3+ TCRalphabeta- TCRVdelta1+ TCRVdelta2- thymocytes. The chain has TRDV1 and TRDJ1, with TRDD2 as a possible D gene (5 bases). This TCR derives from a girl in the first two years of life who had congenital heart surgery. The CDR3 DNA reads as TGTGCTCTTGGGGACGGGCAGCTTCCGAACCGTACTGCCCTATGCGATAAACTCATCTTT. This translates into CALGDGQLPNRTALCDKLIF.